The clone carrying this TCR beta chain turned up a few times. What it binds is unknown. This sample was included in a study of pediatric ulcerative colitis. The study's findings and limits: No controls had the two rectal clonotypes shared by ulcerative colitis patients. Ulcerative colitis patients shared more blood-rectal clones than controls. Substantially fewer templates came from two patients' blood samples.

The survey-level immunoSEQ assay was used. Using immunoSEQ multiplex PCR, the repertoire was profiled, and TCRdb retains in-frame clones only, with some absent. The profile covers about 64,000 clones, with roughly 90% appearing a single time and around 3.6% taken by the ten largest. Deletions cut 4 bases from V and 5 bases from J, with 11 bases between. The CDR3 is 14 amino acids. CDR1 MGHDK and CDR2 SYGVNS come from the germline V gene. This chain uses TRBV25-1 with TRBJ1-4, with TRBD1 as a possible D gene (5 bases). The sequence derives from a boy under 18 with severe ulcerative colitis. The sequencing sample was made of blood. The CDR3 DNA follows: TGTGCCAGCAGTGTTCGGGGGGGAAATGAAAAACTGTTTTTT. It codes for CASSVRGGNEKLFF.